This T cell receptor (beta chain) originates from a study of T cells in localized non-small cell lung cancer. Concerning this clone itself: Its target is not known.

Study conclusions and caveats: It was uninvolved adjacent lung that showed the highest T cell clonality, exceeding tumor. Adjacent lung exhibited a median of approximately 59 among the 100 most abundant tumor clones. Tumor samples were not multi-region, leaving intratumor heterogeneity unexcluded.

Clones were read by immunoSEQ multiplex PCR, and TCRdb kept only the in-frame ones, dropping some. This sample has some 22,000 clones; more than 75% occur once, and the top ten carry approximately 32%. V lost 5 bases, J lost 1 base, and 7 bases stayed unmatched. The germline gives CDR1 MDHEN, CDR2 SYDVKM. This CDR3 comprises 15 residues. The clonotype comes from a male donor at least 60 years old with stage I squamous cell lung carcinoma. The input for sequencing was peripheral blood, taken before any cancer treatment. The chain uses TRBV28 and TRBJ1-1; 7 nucleotides align to TRBD1. CDR3 sequence (DNA): TGTGCCAGCAGTCCTCCGGGACAGAGGAACACTGAAGCTTTCTTT. Its translation: CASSPPGQRNTEAFF.